This T cell receptor (beta chain) was retrieved from a study of blood T cell repertoires in COVID-19. Across the whole study: Collection of acute and convalescent COVID-19 samples took place in the United States, Italy and Spain. Sources were T cells, B-cell-depleted T cells, or PBMCs; the material itself was cDNA or gDNA.

The CDR3 extends over 15 amino acids. V gave up 4 bases and J gave up 3 bases; unmatched junction bases: 4. Germline CDR1 and CDR2: KGHDR and SFDVKD. Methods used by the authors: Nucleated cell number was recorded as an estimate derived from reference gene primer amplification. Sequencing used immunoSEQ multiplex PCR; TCRdb keeps in-frame clones, though not all of them. Clone size and V and J calls were adopted from that table, with D and trimming inferred from the DNA. The sample holds tens of thousands of clones, 70% to 80% seen once. The chain joins TRBV24-1 to TRBJ2-3; the match to TRBD1 covers 9 bases. This receptor was identified in a human donor in a cohort sampled during active COVID-19. Sequenced input: peripheral blood. Written as DNA, the CDR3 is TGTGCCACCAGTGACCGGGACAGGGCGACAGATACGCAGTATTTT. It is translated as CATSDRDRATDTQYF.